What follows is one T cell receptor (beta chain) and its context. This record comes from a study of blood T cell repertoires in COVID-19. Measured with immunoSEQ multiplex PCR; TCRdb has only the in-frame clones, and not every one. The data contain 200,000 to 250,000 clones, around 80% of them seen just once; the ten biggest clones take up about 13%. Germline assignment: CDR1 SQVTM and CDR2 ANQGSEA. V was pared by 1 base and J by 0 bases, with 15 bases between. CDR3 length: 16 amino acids. The genes are TRBV29-1 and TRBJ1-1, with D unclear. Sequences were obtained from peripheral blood. The clonotype was recovered from a human donor in a cohort sampled during active COVID-19. DNA of the CDR3: TGCAGCGTTGAAGGGGAGTATTTGCGTATGAACACTGAAGCTTTCTTT. It is translated as CSVEGEYLRMNTEAFF. Combining the CDR3 with reference TRBV29-1 and TRBJ1-1 gives the whole variable domain SAVISQKPSRDICQRGTSLTIQCQVDSQVTMMFWYRQQPGQSLTLIATANQGSEATYESGFVIDKFPISRPNLTFSTLTVSNMSPEDSSIYLCSVEGEYLRMNTEAFFGQGTRLTVV.